These 7 T cell receptor beta chains were all obtained from the same sample, sequenced in a study of T cell responses to AZD1222 COVID-19 vaccine. Sequenced by immunoSEQ multiplex PCR; TCRdb stores in-frame clones only, minus some. The sample shows tens of thousands of clones, approximately 91% of them seen only once. The sample consisted of peripheral blood, taken on day 0 of AZD1222 vaccination. These receptors were obtained from an adult in good health.

In its sample, this clone was seen a few times. A much larger clone differs by one base, so this may be a read error. The chain couples TRBV11-3 to TRBJ2-2; D is uncertain. Trimming stripped 1 base from V and 4 bases from J, with 1 base between. Per germline, CDR1 SGHNT and CDR2 YENEEA. CDR3 length: 12 amino acids. Here the CDR3 reads CASSLVTGELFF. CDR3 in DNA: TGTGCCAGCAGCTTAGTCACCGGGGAGCTGTTTTTT. Full variable domain (remainder filled in from reference TRBV11-3 and TRBJ2-2): EAGVVQSPRYKIIEKKQPVAFWCNPISGHNTLYWYLQNLGQGPELLIRYENEEAVDDSQLPKDRFSAERLKGVDSTLKIQPAELGDSAVYLCASSLVTGELFFGEGSRLTVL.

The chain recombines TRBV5-6 with TRBJ2-7; TRBD2 aligns across 7 bases. J was trimmed by 3 bases and V by 3 bases; bases with no gene match: 3. Looked up from germline, CDR1 is SGHDT and CDR2 is YYEEEE. CDR3 length equals 13 residues. Here the CDR3 DNA reads TGTGCCAGCAGCTCACCGGGGGGCTACGAGCAGTACTTC. This translates into CASSSPGGYEQYF.

CDR3 in amino acids: CASSQTPSSGNTIYF. CDR3 DNA: TGTGCCAGTAGCCAAACACCAAGCTCTGGAAACACCATATATTTT. This sequence joins TRBV19 and TRBJ1-3; D unclear. The V gene lost 6 bases and the J gene lost 0 bases, with 12 bases spanning the gap. This CDR3 contains 15 residues. Germline CDR1 reads LNHDA; CDR2 reads SQIVND (reference sequence).

In DNA form, the CDR3 reads TGCGCCAGCAGCCAAGAGGGAGCGGGGGCCCTGATGGCGAAGACCCAGTACTTC. Protein product: CASSQEGAGALMAKTQYF. The V and J genes are TRBV4-1 and TRBJ2-5; 8 positions agree with TRBD2. J was trimmed by 6 bases and V by 0 bases; bases with no gene match: 15. CDR3 length equals 18 residues. Germline CDR1 MGHRA, CDR2 YSYEKL.

V and J are TRBV10-3 and TRBJ1-2; perhaps TRBD1 as D (6 bases). The CDR3 has 15 residues. Trimming pared 3 bases from V and 0 bases from J, leaving 11 bases between. Germline CDR1 reads ENHRY; CDR2 reads SYGVKD. This chain's CDR3 is CAISEFRGANYGYTF. The CDR3 region has the DNA TGTGCCATCAGTGAATTCAGGGGAGCTAACTATGGCTACACCTTC.

The CDR3 here is CASSLRGIGVDSPLHF. The DNA for the CDR3 is TGTGCCAGCAGCTTAAGGGGCATAGGGGTGGATTCACCCCTCCACTTT. The chain is built from TRBV7-3 and TRBJ1-6; tentatively, D is TRBD1 (5 bases). The CDR3 sequence is 16 residues long. Per germline, CDR1 SGHTA and CDR2 FQGTGA. Trimming pared 1 base from V and 8 bases from J, leaving 15 bases between.

In DNA, the CDR3 is TGTGCCAGCTCACCAAGACGGGACAGGAGGAATGGTGAAGCTTTCTTT. Its translation: CASSPRRDRRNGEAFF. The genes are TRBV18 and TRBJ1-1, with TRBD1 identical over 8 bases. This CDR3 comprises 16 residues. J lost 7 bases, V lost 2 bases, and 12 bases had no gene match. The germline V gene encodes CDR1 KGHSH and CDR2 LQKENI.